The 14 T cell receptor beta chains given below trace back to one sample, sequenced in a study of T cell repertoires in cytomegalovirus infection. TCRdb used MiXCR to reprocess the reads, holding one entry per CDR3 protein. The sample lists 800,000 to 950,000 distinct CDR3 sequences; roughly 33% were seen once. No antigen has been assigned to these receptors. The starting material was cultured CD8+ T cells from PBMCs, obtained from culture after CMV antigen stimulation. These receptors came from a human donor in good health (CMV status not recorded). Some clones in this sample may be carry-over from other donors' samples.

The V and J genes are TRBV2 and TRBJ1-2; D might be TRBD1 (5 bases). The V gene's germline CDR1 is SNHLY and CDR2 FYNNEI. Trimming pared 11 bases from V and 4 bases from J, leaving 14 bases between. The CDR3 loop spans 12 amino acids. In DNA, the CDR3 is TGTGCCCCGGTCCCTGGGGCCTATGGCTACACCTTC. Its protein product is CAPVPGAYGYTF. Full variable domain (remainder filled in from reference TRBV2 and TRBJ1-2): EPEVTQTPSHQVTQMGQEVILRCVPISNHLYFYWYRQILGQKVEFLVSFYNNEISEKSEIFDDQFSVERPDGSNFTLKIRSTKLEDSAMYFCAPVPGAYGYTFGSGTRLTVV.

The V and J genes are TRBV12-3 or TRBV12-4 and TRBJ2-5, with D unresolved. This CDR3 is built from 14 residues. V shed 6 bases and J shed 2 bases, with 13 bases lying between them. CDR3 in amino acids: CASRILGRQETQYF. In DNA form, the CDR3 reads TGTGCCAGCAGGATCCTCGGCAGGCAAGAGACCCAGTACTTC.

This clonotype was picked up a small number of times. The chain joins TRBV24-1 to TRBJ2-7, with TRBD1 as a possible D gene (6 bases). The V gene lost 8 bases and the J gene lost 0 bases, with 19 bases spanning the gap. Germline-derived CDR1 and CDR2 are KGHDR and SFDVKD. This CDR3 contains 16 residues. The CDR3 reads CATTSSGDLSSYEQYV. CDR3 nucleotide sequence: TGTGCCACCACGTCTTCAGGGGACCTTAGCTCCTACGAGCAGTACGTC.

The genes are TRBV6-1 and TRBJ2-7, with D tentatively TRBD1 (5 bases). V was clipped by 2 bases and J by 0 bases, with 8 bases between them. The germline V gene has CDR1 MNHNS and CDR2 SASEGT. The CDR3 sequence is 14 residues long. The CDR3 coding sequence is TGTGCCAGCAGTGAAAGGGGCAGCTCCTACGAGCAGTACTTC. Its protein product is CASSERGSSYEQYF.

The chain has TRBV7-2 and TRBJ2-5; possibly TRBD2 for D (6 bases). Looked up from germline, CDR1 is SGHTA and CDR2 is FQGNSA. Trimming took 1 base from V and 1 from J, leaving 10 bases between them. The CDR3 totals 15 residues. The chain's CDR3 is CASSLGGNIQETQYF. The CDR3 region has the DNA TGTGCCAGCAGCTTAGGCGGGAACATCCAAGAGACCCAGTACTTC.

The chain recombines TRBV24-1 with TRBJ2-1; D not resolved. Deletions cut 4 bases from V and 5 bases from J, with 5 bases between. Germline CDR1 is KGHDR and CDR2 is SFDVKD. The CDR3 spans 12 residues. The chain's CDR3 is CATSDPNNEQFF. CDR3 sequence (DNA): TGTGCCACCAGTGACCCGAACAATGAGCAGTTCTTC.

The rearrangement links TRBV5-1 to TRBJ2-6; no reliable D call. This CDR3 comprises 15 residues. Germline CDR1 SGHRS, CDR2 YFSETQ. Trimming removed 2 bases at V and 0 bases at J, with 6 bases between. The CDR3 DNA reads TGCGCCAGCAGCTTTTCAAGCTCTGGGGCCAACGTCCTGACTTTC. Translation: CASSFSSSGANVLTF.

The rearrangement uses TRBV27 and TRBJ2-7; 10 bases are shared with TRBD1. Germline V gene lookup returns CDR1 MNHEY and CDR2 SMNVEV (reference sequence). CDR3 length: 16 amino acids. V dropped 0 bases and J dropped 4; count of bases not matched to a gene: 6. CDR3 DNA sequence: TGTGCCAGCAGTTTATCGCAGGGGGACAGGGGTTACGAGCAGTACTTC. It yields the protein CASSLSQGDRGYEQYF.

CDR3: CASSYLGRAVGELFF. In nucleotides, the CDR3 is TGTGCCAGCAGTTACCTAGGCAGGGCTGTCGGGGAGCTGTTTTTT. V usage is TRBV6-5 and J usage is TRBJ2-2, with D possibly being TRBD1 (5 bases). Germline CDR1 MNHEY, CDR2 SVGAGI. The CDR3 extends over 15 amino acids. V was pared by 2 bases and J by 7 bases, with 14 bases between.

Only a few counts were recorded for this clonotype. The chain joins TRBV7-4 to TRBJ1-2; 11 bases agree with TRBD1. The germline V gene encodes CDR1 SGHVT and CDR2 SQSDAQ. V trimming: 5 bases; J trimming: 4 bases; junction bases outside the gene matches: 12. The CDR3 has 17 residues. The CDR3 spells CASSKIHRDRGGYGYTF. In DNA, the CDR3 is TGTGCCAGCAGCAAAATTCACCGGGACAGGGGGGGCTATGGCTACACCTTC.

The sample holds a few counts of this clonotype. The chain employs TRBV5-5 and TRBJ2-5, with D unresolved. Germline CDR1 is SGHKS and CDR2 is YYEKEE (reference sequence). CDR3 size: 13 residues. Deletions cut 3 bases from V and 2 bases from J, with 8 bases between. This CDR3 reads CASSSQAQETQYF. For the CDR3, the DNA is TGTGCCAGCAGCTCGCAGGCGCAAGAGACCCAGTACTTC.

Here the CDR3 reads CASSYGGEGSYNEQFF. In DNA, the CDR3 is TGTGCCAGCAGTTATGGCGGGGAGGGCTCCTACAATGAGCAGTTCTTC. The rearrangement links TRBV6-5 to TRBJ2-1, with TRBD2 matching over 7 bases. The length of the CDR3 is 16 residues. Germline V CDR1 and CDR2: MNHEY, SVGAGI. The V and J ends lost 3 bases and 0 bases, in that order; junction bases with no gene match: 5.

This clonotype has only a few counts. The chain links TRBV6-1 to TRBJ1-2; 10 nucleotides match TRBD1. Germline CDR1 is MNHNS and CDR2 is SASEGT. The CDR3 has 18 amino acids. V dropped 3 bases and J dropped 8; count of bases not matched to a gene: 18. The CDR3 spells CASSDPPPDRGLLGGYTF. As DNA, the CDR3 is TGTGCCAGCAGTGATCCCCCCCCAGACAGGGGGCTTTTAGGGGGCTACACCTTC.

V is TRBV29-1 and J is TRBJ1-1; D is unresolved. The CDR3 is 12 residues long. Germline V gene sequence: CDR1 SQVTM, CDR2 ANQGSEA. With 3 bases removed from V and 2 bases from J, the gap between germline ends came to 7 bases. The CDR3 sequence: CSVEDLNTEAFF. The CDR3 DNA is TGCAGCGTTGAGGACCTAAACACTGAAGCTTTCTTT.